Below, one T cell receptor (beta chain) is given with its context. The table came from immunoSEQ multiplex PCR; TCRdb's copy has only in-frame clones and leaves some out. The repertoire holds some 28,000 clones, approximately 90% seen once, with under 3.5% in the top ten. The entry originates in a study of T cell changes during pregnancy in multiple sclerosis. CDR3 length equals 16 residues. Germline CDR1 is MNHEY and CDR2 is SMNVEV (reference sequence). J was trimmed by 2 bases and V by 4 bases; bases with no gene match: 6. The TCR originated in a female donor in good health, enrolled as a control in a pregnancy study. The material sequenced was CD4+ T cells from peripheral blood mononuclear cells, taken in the first trimester of pregnancy. The chain combines TRBV27 with TRBJ1-2; 11 nucleotides match TRBD1. This CDR3 is CASSWTGGLLNYGYTF. The CDR3 DNA follows: TGTGCCAGCAGTTGGACAGGGGGCCTCTTGAACTATGGCTACACCTTC.